One and the same sample provided the 5 T cell receptor beta chains below, sequenced in a study of regulatory T cells in long-lasting Graves disease. Time point noted: persistent/refractory GD, antithyroid drugs over 5 years with positive TRAb. RNA isolated from PBMCs was used to make the TCR library. Investigators prepared the TCR beta libraries by applying iRepertoire HTBI primers and Arm-PCR of CDR3 regions. TCRdb itself ran the multiplex PCR reads through MiXCR, one entry per CDR3 protein. In the table there are roughly 500,000 distinct CDR3 sequences, about 20% of which are singletons. The sequencing here drew on peripheral blood mononuclear cells (PBMCs), taken when the disease was refractory, from a patient treated with antithyroid drugs. These receptors were obtained from a female donor with Graves disease.

This clonotype was seen ten or more times. This chain joins TRBV29-1 and TRBJ2-7; D remains ambiguous. Germline CDR1 and CDR2: SQVTM and ANQGSEA. Trimming removed 4 bases from V and 4 bases from J, with 11 bases in between. The CDR3 is made up of 12 amino acids. For the CDR3, the DNA is TGCAGCGTTGCATCGGACGTTTACGAGCAGTACTTC. As protein: CSVASDVYEQYF.

This clonotype was counted ten times or more. V gene TRBV7-2 combines with J gene TRBJ2-5; TRBD2 matches 11 bases. This CDR3 comprises 16 residues. Germline assignment: CDR1 SGHTA and CDR2 FQGNSA. Losses at the gene ends were 6 bases for V and 4 bases for J; bases not matched to a gene: 10. The CDR3 sequence is CASSAGTSGYPETQYF. CDR3 nucleotide sequence: TGTGCCAGCAGTGCCGGGACTAGCGGATACCCAGAGACCCAGTACTTC.

This clonotype was seen at least ten times. The chain employs TRBV28 and TRBJ2-5, with D possibly matching TRBD2 (6 bases). The CDR3 covers 15 residues. Germline V gives CDR1 MDHEN, CDR2 SYDVKM. The V gene lost 6 bases and the J gene lost 5 bases, with 19 bases spanning the gap. CDR3 sequence reads: CASSPIAGFRETQYF. DNA for the CDR3: TGTGCCAGCAGCCCCATTGCGGGGTTCAGGGAGACCCAGTACTTC.

This clonotype was detected a few times. V usage is TRBV7-9 and J usage is TRBJ2-5, with TRBD2 matching 9 bases. The germline V gene encodes CDR1 SEHNR and CDR2 FQNEAQ (reference sequence). The CDR3 spans 14 residues. The V and J ends lost 8 bases and 5 bases, in that order; junction bases with no gene match: 9. The CDR3 DNA is TGTGCCAGCGTTGGGACTAGCTTTTCGGAGACCCAGTACTTC. Encoded protein: CASVGTSFSETQYF.

There are a few counts of this clonotype. The chain recombines TRBV9 with TRBJ2-7; 8 bases fit TRBD2. The junction had 4 bases not matched to a gene; V was cut back by 3 bases and J by 5 bases. The germline V gene encodes CDR1 SGDLS and CDR2 YYNGEE. This CDR3 has 13 residues. CDR3 region: CASSGLAGHEQYF. The CDR3 DNA is TGTGCCAGCAGCGGGTTAGCGGGACACGAGCAGTACTTC.